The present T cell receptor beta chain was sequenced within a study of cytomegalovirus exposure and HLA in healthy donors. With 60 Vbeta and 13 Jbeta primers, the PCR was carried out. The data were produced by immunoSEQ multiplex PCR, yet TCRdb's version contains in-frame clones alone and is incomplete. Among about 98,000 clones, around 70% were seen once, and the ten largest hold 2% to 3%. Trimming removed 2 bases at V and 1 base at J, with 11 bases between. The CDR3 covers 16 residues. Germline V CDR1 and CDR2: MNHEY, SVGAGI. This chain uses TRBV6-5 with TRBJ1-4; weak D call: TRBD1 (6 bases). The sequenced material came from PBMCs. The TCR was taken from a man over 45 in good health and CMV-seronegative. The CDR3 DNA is TGTGCCAGCAGTTACCATACGGACAGAACTAATGAAAAACTGTTTTTT. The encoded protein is CASSYHTDRTNEKLFF.